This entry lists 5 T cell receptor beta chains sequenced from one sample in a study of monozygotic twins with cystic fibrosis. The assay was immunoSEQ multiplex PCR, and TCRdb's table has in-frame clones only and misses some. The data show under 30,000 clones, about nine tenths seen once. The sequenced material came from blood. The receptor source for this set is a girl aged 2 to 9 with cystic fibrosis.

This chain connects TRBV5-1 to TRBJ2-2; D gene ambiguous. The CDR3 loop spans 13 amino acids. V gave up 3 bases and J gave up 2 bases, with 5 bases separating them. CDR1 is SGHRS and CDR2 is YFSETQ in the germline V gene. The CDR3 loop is CASSSTNTGELFF. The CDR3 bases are TGCGCCAGCAGCTCTACTAACACCGGGGAGCTGTTTTTT.

CDR3 sequence (DNA): TGTGCCAGCAGGGACAGGGGTTTAGCTGGGGCCAACGTCCTGACTTTC. Translating gives CASRDRGLAGANVLTF. The rearrangement uses TRBV7-8 and TRBJ2-6, with 9 bases identical to TRBD1. The ends lost 6 bases at V and 2 bases at J; junction bases unmatched: 5. The V gene's germline CDR1 is SGHVS and CDR2 FQNEAQ. The CDR3 is 16 residues long.

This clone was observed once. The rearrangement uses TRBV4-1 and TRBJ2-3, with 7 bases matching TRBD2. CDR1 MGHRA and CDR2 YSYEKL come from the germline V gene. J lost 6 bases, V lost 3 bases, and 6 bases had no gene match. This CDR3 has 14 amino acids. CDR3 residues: CASSQMGGTDTQYF. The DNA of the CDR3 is TGCGCCAGCAGCCAGATGGGAGGGACGGATACGCAGTATTTT.

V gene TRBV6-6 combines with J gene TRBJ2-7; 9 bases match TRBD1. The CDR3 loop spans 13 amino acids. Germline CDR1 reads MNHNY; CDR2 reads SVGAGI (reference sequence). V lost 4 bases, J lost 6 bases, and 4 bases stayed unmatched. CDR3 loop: CASSSLDRGEQYF. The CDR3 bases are TGTGCCAGCAGTTCCCTGGACAGGGGCGAGCAGTACTTC.

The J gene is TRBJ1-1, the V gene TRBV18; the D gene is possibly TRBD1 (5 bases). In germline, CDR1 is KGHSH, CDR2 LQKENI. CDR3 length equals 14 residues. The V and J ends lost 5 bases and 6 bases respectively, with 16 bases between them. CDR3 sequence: CASSTGTLKPEAFF. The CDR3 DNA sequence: TGTGCCAGCTCAACCGGGACCCTGAAACCTGAAGCTTTCTTT. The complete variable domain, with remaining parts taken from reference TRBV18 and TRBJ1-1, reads NAGVMQNPRHLVRRRGQEARLRCSPMKGHSHVYWYRQLPEEGLKFMVYLQKENIIDESGMPKERFSAEFPKEGPSILRIQQVVRGDSAAYFCASSTGTLKPEAFFGQGTRLTVV.